Below are 12 T cell receptor beta chains sequenced from a single sample in a study of blood T cell repertoires in COVID-19 (dated by TCRdb to about 2020). Libraries came from the immunoSEQ multiplex PCR assay. TCRdb took this table from immuneACCESS and kept in-frame rearrangements with V and J called. Such tables lack part of the clones; where checked against another copy, unresolved V genes explain under half of the gap, and the rest is unexplained. Present in this sample are a few hundred thousand clones, just under 90% of which were seen just once. The ten largest clones take up 3.7% of the sample. The sample taken for sequencing was peripheral blood. Receptors were obtained from a woman in her 40s with acute or convalescent COVID-19.

This chain links TRBV4-1 with TRBJ1-5; 7 positions agree with TRBD1. The V gene end was trimmed by 3 bases and the J gene end by 6 bases; junction bases not matched to a gene: 8. Germline values: CDR1 MGHRA, CDR2 YSYEKL. The CDR3 runs 15 residues. The CDR3 loop is CASSQDRQGSQPQHF. The DNA for the CDR3 is TGCGCCAGCAGCCAGGATAGACAGGGCAGTCAGCCCCAGCATTTT.

The gene calls are TRBV11-3 and TRBJ2-2; D may be TRBD1 (6 bases). The CDR3 runs to 15 residues. Per germline, CDR1 SGHNT and CDR2 YENEEA. Trimming stripped 5 bases from V and 6 bases from J, with 16 bases between. The CDR3 sequence is CASSQQGSSAGELFF. The CDR3, as DNA: TGTGCCAGCAGCCAACAGGGCTCTTCTGCCGGGGAGCTGTTTTTT.

The chain couples TRBV7-8 to TRBJ1-1; D call uncertain. The CDR3 has 15 residues. V was clipped by 5 bases and J by 1 base, with 14 bases between them. Germline V gene lookup returns CDR1 SGHVS and CDR2 FQNEAQ. In nucleotides, the CDR3 is TGTGCCAGCAGCGGAAGCGGCGGAGAGAACACTGAAGCTTTCTTT. Its protein is CASSGSGGENTEAFF.

The J gene is TRBJ1-2, the V gene TRBV5-1, with unresolved D. CDR3 size: 15 residues. Germline lookup yields CDR1 SGHRS and CDR2 YFSETQ. Deletions cut 0 bases from V and 0 bases from J, with 9 bases between. The CDR3 loop reads CASSLAGGTNYGYTF. As DNA, the CDR3 is TGCGCCAGCAGCTTGGCCGGAGGGACTAACTATGGCTACACCTTC. The complete variable domain, with remaining parts taken from reference TRBV5-1 and TRBJ1-2, reads KAGVTQTPRYLIKTRGQQVTLSCSPISGHRSVSWYQQTPGQGLQFLFEYFSETQRNKGNFPGRFSGRQFSNSRSEMNVSTLELGDSALYLCASSLAGGTNYGYTFGSGTRLTVV.

This clone has only one observation. V gene TRBV7-7 combines with J gene TRBJ2-1; TRBD2 is a possible D gene (6 bases). The CDR3 consists of 15 residues. Germline V gene sequence: CDR1 SSHAT, CDR2 FNYEAQ (reference sequence). Between the trimmed V and J ends, which lost 5 bases and 1 base, there was a span of 12 bases. CDR3 in DNA: TGTGCCAGCAGCCCAGCGGGTAGGTCCTACAATGAGCAGTTCTTC. This translates into CASSPAGRSYNEQFF.

This rearrangement joins TRBV10-3 to TRBJ2-5, with 9 positions matching TRBD2. The CDR3 loop spans 15 amino acids. CDR1 is ENHRY, CDR2 SYGVKD, per germline. V was clipped by 6 bases and J by 1 base; unmatched bases: 6. The CDR3 is CAIRASSGVQETQYF. CDR3 coding DNA: TGTGCCATCAGGGCTTCTAGCGGGGTCCAAGAGACCCAGTACTTC.

The chain carries TRBV19 and TRBJ1-3, with TRBD1 matching 7 bases. Per the germline V gene, CDR1 is LNHDA and CDR2 is SQIVND (reference sequence). This CDR3 is 15 amino acids long. V was pared by 4 bases and J by 2 bases, with 5 bases of the junction left unmatched. The CDR3 protein is CASSRQTGTGNTIYF. The CDR3 nucleotides are TGTGCCAGTAGTAGACAGACAGGGACTGGAAACACCATATATTTT.

The chain links TRBV18 to TRBJ1-1; no reliable D call. The ends were cut back, 3 bases at V and 7 bases at J, with 15 bases in the middle. This CDR3 region has 14 residues. CDR1 is KGHSH and CDR2 is LQKENI in the germline V gene. This CDR3 is CASSPLTGRGEAFF. The CDR3 nucleotides read TGTGCCAGCTCACCTCTTACCGGCCGGGGTGAAGCTTTCTTT.

The rearrangement links TRBV3-1 (or the pseudogene TRBV3-2) to TRBJ1-4; D is ambiguous. V lost 7 bases and J lost 8, with 29 bases in between. Germline V gene sequence: CDR1 LGHDT, CDR2 YNNKEL (reference sequence). The CDR3 has 18 amino acids. This CDR3 reads CASTPSGLGDPMGEKLFF. CDR3 nucleotides: TGTGCCAGCACCCCCAGCGGACTTGGAGACCCTATGGGCGAAAAACTGTTTTTT.

The V gene is TRBV2, the J gene TRBJ2-5; 15 nucleotides match TRBD2. The CDR3 totals 15 residues. Trimming took 6 bases from V and 4 from J; bases not matched to a gene: 3. CDR1 is SNHLY and CDR2 is FYNNEI in the germline V gene. The DNA for the CDR3 is TGTGCCAGCAGCTGGACTAGCGGGGGGGGAGAGACCCAGTACTTC. This encodes CASSWTSGGGETQYF.

This clone came up a few times. The chain carries TRBV30 and TRBJ1-1; D call uncertain. Germline V gene data show CDR1 as GTSNPN and CDR2 as SVGIG (reference sequence). The CDR3 has 11 amino acids. V gave up 3 bases and J gave up 1 base, with 3 bases separating them. The CDR3 DNA follows: TGTGCCTGGAGACAGAACACTGAAGCTTTCTTT. It translates to CAWRQNTEAFF.

This chain uses TRBV2 with TRBJ1-5; TRBD1 is a possible D gene (5 bases). CDR1 and CDR2 (germline): SNHLY, FYNNEI. V was pared by 3 bases and J by 5 bases, with 17 bases between. The CDR3 has 16 residues. DNA for the CDR3: TGTGCCAGCAGTGACGGGACTAAGGGCGCCCATCAGCCCCAGCATTTT. Residues: CASSDGTKGAHQPQHF.